This paragraph reports one T cell receptor (beta chain). Its antigen is still unknown. PCR primers comprised 60 Vbeta and 13 Jbeta primers. Data came from immunoSEQ multiplex PCR; TCRdb stores just in-frame clones and leaves some out. The repertoire holds more than 95,000 clones, with nearly 85% as singletons. This specimen comes from a study of cytomegalovirus exposure and HLA in healthy donors. Study-level findings and limits: Cytomegalovirus status was reportedly diagnosed by the classifier with high sensitivity and specificity. One later analysis reportedly identified an Asian-associated ancestry cluster that showed fewer N-insertions than the roughly 700-donor mean.

J lost 1 base, V lost 5 bases, and 6 bases had no gene match. CDR1 and CDR2 (germline): ENHRY, SYGVKD. This CDR3 spans 15 amino acids. Specimen: PBMCs. The sequence was collected from a man between 18 and 29 years old in good health and CMV-seronegative. This chain uses TRBV10-3 with TRBJ1-1; 8 bases are shared with TRBD1. In DNA, the CDR3 is TGTGCCATCAGTCCCGGGACAGGTTCGAACACTGAAGCTTTCTTT. Translating gives CAISPGTGSNTEAFF.